This passage covers 11 T cell receptor beta chains from one sample sequenced in a study of blood T cell repertoires in COVID-19. Generated by immunoSEQ multiplex PCR, the TCRdb table keeps only in-frame clones and is missing some. The sample carries about 42,000 clones, about three quarters recorded once. Sequencing used peripheral blood. These receptors all stem from a woman aged 70-85 years with acute or convalescent COVID-19.

The chain links TRBV7-2 to TRBJ2-2, with TRBD2 as a possible D gene (5 bases). The CDR3 has 15 amino acids. Germline assignment: CDR1 SGHTA and CDR2 FQGNSA. V was clipped by 3 bases and J by 8 bases, with 16 bases between them. The DNA for the CDR3 is TGTGCCAGCAGCTTTTTCCTCGGGATAGGAGGGGAGCTGTTTTTT. This translates into CASSFFLGIGGELFF.

The rearrangement uses TRBV11-1 and TRBJ2-7; 8 bases agree with TRBD2. The CDR3 spans 15 residues. V shed 3 bases, J shed 7 bases, and the junction held 11 bases outside the gene matches. Germline V lookup: CDR1 SGHAT, CDR2 FQDESV (reference sequence). CDR3 DNA: TGTGCCAGCAGCTTCCTAATAGCGACTAGCGCGGAGCAGTACTTC. Translated: CASSFLIATSAEQYF.

J is TRBJ1-2 and V is TRBV5-4, with D possibly being TRBD1 (5 bases). The CDR3 runs to 13 residues. The germline CDR1 and CDR2 sequences are SGHNT and YYREEE (reference sequence). Trimming shortened V by 0 bases and J by 7 bases, and 10 bases separated the two germline ends. The CDR3 DNA is TGTGCCAGCAGCTTGGAAACGGGGGGTGGCTACACCTTC. Translating it yields CASSLETGGGYTF.

The rearrangement uses TRBV27 and TRBJ2-7; 10 bases are shared with TRBD2. The CDR3 length is 17 residues. Germline V gene data show CDR1 as MNHEY and CDR2 as SMNVEV (reference sequence). The J segment lost 5 bases and the V segment lost 2 bases, leaving 12 bases of the junction unmatched. CDR3 DNA: TGTGCCAGCAGTTTACGTCTAGCGGGAGCCGGGCGGGACGAGCAGTACTTC. The encoded protein is CASSLRLAGAGRDEQYF.

V is TRBV11-2 and J is TRBJ2-1; D is ambiguous. Trimming shortened V by 4 bases and J by 4 bases, and 11 bases separated the two germline ends. The CDR3 runs to 14 residues. Germline assignment: CDR1 SGHAT and CDR2 FQNNGV. The DNA for the CDR3 is TGTGCCAGCAGCTGGGCCGGAAGTTACAATGAGCAGTTCTTC. Translated: CASSWAGSYNEQFF.

This chain links TRBV5-1 with TRBJ2-1; 10 positions match TRBD2. CDR1 and CDR2 (germline): SGHRS, YFSETQ. The J segment lost 4 bases and the V segment lost 1 base, leaving 2 bases of the junction unmatched. The length of the CDR3 is 15 residues. The CDR3 here is CASSLTSGKYNEQFF. The DNA for the CDR3 is TGCGCCAGCAGCTTGACTAGCGGGAAGTACAATGAGCAGTTCTTC.

The V call is TRBV27, the J call TRBJ2-3, with D possibly being TRBD2 (6 bases). The ends were cut back, 5 bases at V and 1 base at J, with 13 bases in the middle. The germline V gene has CDR1 MNHEY and CDR2 SMNVEV (reference sequence). The CDR3 spans 15 residues. CDR3 sequence: CASSLQGGGTDTQYF. CDR3 nucleotides: TGTGCCAGCAGTCTCCAGGGAGGTGGCACAGATACGCAGTATTTT.

The J gene is TRBJ1-1, the V gene TRBV18; a possible D gene is TRBD1 (6 bases). The CDR3 has 14 amino acids. Trimming left V 5 bases short and J 8 bases short, with 18 bases between. From germline, CDR1 is KGHSH and CDR2 LQKENI. The CDR3 here is CASSDDRSRTEAFF. The CDR3 nucleotides are TGTGCCAGCTCAGACGACAGGAGCCGTACGGAAGCTTTCTTT.

This clone has only a few counts. The genes are TRBV30 and TRBJ1-6; the D is unclear. The CDR3 length is 11 residues. With 4 bases removed from V and 14 bases from J, the gap between germline ends came to 12 bases. Looked up from germline, CDR1 is GTSNPN and CDR2 is SVGIG (reference sequence). The CDR3 region is CAWMEIRALHF. CDR3 DNA: TGTGCCTGGATGGAGATTCGGGCCCTCCACTTT.

The chain has TRBV30 and TRBJ1-4; D is uncertain. CDR1 GTSNPN and CDR2 SVGIG come from the germline V gene (reference sequence). V lost 0 bases and J 8 bases, leaving 16 bases between the germline ends. This CDR3 is 15 amino acids long. CDR3 bases: TGTGCCTGGAGTGTAAAGGGCTTGGAGGGAGAAAAACTGTTTTTT. The encoded protein is CAWSVKGLEGEKLFF.

The chain carries TRBV30 and TRBJ2-2, with D unresolved. V dropped 5 bases and J dropped 3 bases, with 13 bases sitting between them. Germline V gives CDR1 GTSNPN, CDR2 SVGIG (reference sequence). CDR3 size: 14 residues. The CDR3: CAWHKVHDTGELFF. The CDR3 coding sequence is TGTGCCTGGCACAAAGTTCACGACACCGGGGAGCTGTTTTTT.